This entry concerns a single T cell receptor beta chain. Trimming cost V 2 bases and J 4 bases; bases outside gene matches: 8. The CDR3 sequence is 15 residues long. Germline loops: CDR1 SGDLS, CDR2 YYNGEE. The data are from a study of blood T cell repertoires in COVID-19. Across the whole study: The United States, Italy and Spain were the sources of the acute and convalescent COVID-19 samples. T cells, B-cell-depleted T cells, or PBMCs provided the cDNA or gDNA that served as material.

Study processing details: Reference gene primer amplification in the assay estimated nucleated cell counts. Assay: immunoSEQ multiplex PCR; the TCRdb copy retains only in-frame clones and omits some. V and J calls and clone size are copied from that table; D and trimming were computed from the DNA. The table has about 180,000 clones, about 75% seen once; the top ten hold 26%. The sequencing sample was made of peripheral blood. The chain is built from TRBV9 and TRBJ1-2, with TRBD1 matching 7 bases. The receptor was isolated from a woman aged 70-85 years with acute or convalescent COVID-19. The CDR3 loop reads CASSVKTGPGYGYTF. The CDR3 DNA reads TGTGCCAGCAGCGTTAAGACAGGGCCTGGCTATGGCTACACCTTC.